This record looks at one TCR beta chain sequence and its context. Antigen unknown. V was cut by 2 bases and J by 7 bases, with 9 bases left in between. Germline CDR1 MDHEN, CDR2 SYDVKM. This CDR3 spans 13 amino acids. The data belong to a study of shared clonotypes between healthy human individuals. An assay was performed, and its level was deep. Each sorted subset replicate got 200 ng genomic DNA, 25,000 to 30,000 genomes. Assay: immunoSEQ multiplex PCR; the TCRdb copy retains only in-frame clones and omits some. Of roughly 1 million clones in the sample, around 75% were seen once. Study-wide findings and caveats: Naive CD4 clonotypes were shared across a few donors at roughly 5.3%.

Splitting of CD4+ cells produced CD45RA+ naive and CD45RA-negative memory subsets. The genes are TRBV28 and TRBJ1-3, with D unclear. The sequencing sample was made of memory CD4+ T cells sorted from blood. Subset here: CD45RA-negative fraction. The origin of this receptor is a man younger than 30 in good health. In nucleotides, the CDR3 is TGTGCCAGCAGTTTAAGTGGTTCTAACACCATATATTTT. Translating it yields CASSLSGSNTIYF.